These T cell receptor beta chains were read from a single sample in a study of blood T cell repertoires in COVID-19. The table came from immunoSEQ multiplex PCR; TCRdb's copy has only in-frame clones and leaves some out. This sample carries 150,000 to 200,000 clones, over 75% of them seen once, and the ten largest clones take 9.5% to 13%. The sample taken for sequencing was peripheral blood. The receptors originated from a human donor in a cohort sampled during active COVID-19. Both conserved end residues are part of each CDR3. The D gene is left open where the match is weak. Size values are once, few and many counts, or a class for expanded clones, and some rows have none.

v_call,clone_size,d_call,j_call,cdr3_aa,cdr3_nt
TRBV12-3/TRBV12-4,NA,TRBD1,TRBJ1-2,CASSTGAINGYTF,TGTGCCAGTTCGACAGGGGCCATAAATGGCTACACCTTC
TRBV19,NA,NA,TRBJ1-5,CASTPERGRVNQPQHF,TGTGCCAGTACTCCGGAGAGAGGCAGGGTCAATCAGCCCCAGCATTTT
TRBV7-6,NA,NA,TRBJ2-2,CASSPVSREFHSGELFF,TGTGCCAGCAGCCCCGTCTCCAGGGAATTTCACTCCGGGGAGCTGTTTTTT
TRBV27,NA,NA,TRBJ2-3,CASSPLRTGDPDTQYF,TGTGCCAGCAGTCCGCTAAGAACGGGAGATCCAGATACGCAGTATTTT
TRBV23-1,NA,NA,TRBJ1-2,CASSQSTGRTIGGYTF,TGCGCCAGCAGTCAATCTACAGGGCGCACTATAGGTGGCTACACCTTC
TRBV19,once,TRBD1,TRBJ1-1,CASSILGQGAGTEAFF,TGTGCCAGTAGTATTTTGGGACAGGGGGCGGGCACTGAAGCTTTCTTT
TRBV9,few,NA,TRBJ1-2,CASSVNDRDFYGYTF,TGTGCCAGCAGCGTAAACGACAGAGACTTCTATGGCTACACCTTC
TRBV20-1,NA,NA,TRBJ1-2,CSARRGDGYTF,TGCAGTGCTAGAAGGGGCGATGGCTACACCTTC
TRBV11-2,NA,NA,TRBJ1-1,CASSRYPPGGTGEAFF,TGTGCCAGCAGCCGCTACCCCCCGGGTGGAACGGGTGAAGCTTTCTTT
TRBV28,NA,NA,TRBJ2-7,CASSLEQLSSYEQYF,TGTGCCAGCAGTTTAGAACAGTTAAGCTCCTACGAGCAGTACTTC
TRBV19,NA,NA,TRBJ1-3,CASTSTLSSGNTIYF,TGTGCCAGTACCTCGACACTGAGCTCTGGAAACACCATATATTTT
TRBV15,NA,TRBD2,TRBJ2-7,CATSRVISGAYEQYF,TGTGCCACCAGCAGAGTGATTAGCGGGGCCTACGAGCAGTACTTC
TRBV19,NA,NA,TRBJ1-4,CASSLSGTGNEKLFF,TGTGCCAGTAGTTTGTCCGGCACAGGGAATGAAAAACTGTTTTTT
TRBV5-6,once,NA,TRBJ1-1,CASSPGWGGMNTEAFF,TGTGCCAGCAGCCCGGGGTGGGGCGGGATGAACACTGAAGCTTTCTTT
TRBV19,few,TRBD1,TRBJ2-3,CASSQDYRGRNTDTQYF,TGTGCCAGTAGTCAAGATTACAGGGGGCGAAACACAGATACGCAGTATTTT